This T cell receptor beta chain was found in a study of CD8 T cells in Susac syndrome. Study-wide results and limits: The study recognized that its TCR sequencing and HLA analysis covered a relatively small number of individuals. Clonal expansion was not seen in any Susac syndrome CD4+ T cell repertoire.

A word on this clonotype: Antigen unknown.

V trimming: 5 bases; J trimming: 0 bases; junction bases outside the gene matches: 3. This CDR3 has 17 residues. The germline gives CDR1 SGHNT, CDR2 YENEEA. Negative isolation yielded CD4+ and CD8+ T cells, and FACS enriched TEMRA cells. The authors reverse transcribed roughly 0.5 to 1 ug RNA with random hexamers. TCRdb redid the calling of the immunoSEQ multiplex PCR reads with MiXCR, one entry per CDR3 protein. The data contain about 190,000 distinct CDR3 sequences, more than 85% of them seen just once; the ten biggest clones take up around 0.079%. This clonotype originated in a human donor with Susac syndrome. The specimen sequenced was CD4+ T cells from PBMCs. This chain uses TRBV11-3 with TRBJ2-3; 15 positions agree with TRBD2. This CDR3 reads CASSGGLAGGSTDTQYF. In DNA, the CDR3 is TGTGCCAGCAGCGGCGGACTAGCGGGGGGGAGCACAGATACGCAGTATTTT.